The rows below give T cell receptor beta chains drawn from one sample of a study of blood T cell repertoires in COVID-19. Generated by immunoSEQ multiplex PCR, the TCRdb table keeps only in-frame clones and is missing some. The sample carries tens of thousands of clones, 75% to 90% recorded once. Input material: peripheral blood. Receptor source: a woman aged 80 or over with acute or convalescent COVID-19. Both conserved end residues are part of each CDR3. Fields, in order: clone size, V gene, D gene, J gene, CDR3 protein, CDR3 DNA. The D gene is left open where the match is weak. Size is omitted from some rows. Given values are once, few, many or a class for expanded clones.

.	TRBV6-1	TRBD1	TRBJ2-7	CASSEVGQGVLGQYF	TGTGCCAGCAGTGAAGTGGGACAGGGGGTGCTAGGGCAGTACTTC
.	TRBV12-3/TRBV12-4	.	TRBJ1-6	CASSLTGLSPLHF	TGTGCCAGCAGTTTGACAGGACTTTCACCCCTCCACTTT
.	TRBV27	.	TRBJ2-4	CASSLGHGELAKNIQYF	TGTGCCAGCAGTTTAGGTCACGGCGAGTTAGCCAAAAACATTCAGTACTTT
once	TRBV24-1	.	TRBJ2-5	CATSDPKGGETQYF	TGTGCCACCAGTGATCCGAAGGGCGGGGAGACCCAGTACTTC
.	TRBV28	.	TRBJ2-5	CASSAIQETQYF	TGTGCCAGCAGTGCGATTCAAGAGACCCAGTACTTC
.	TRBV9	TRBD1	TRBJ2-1	CASSAATGVVGEQFF	TGTGCCAGCAGCGCCGCGACAGGGGTCGTCGGTGAGCAGTTCTTC
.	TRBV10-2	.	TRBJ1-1	CASRDGQWNTEAFF	TGCGCCAGCAGAGATGGACAGTGGAACACTGAAGCTTTCTTT
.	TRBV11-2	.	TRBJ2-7	CASSLAPHPYEQYF	TGTGCCAGCAGCTTAGCCCCCCATCCCTACGAGCAGTACTTC
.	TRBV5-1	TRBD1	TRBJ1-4	CASSFLGQGVTTNEKLFF	TGCGCCAGCAGCTTCCTCGGGCAGGGGGTTACAACTAATGAAAAACTGTTTTTT
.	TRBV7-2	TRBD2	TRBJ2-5	CASSLTSGGAQETQYF	TGTGCCAGCAGCCTGACTAGCGGGGGGGCTCAAGAGACCCAGTACTTC
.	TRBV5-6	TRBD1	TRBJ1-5	CASSSNRGTSNQPQHF	TGTGCCAGCAGCTCTAACAGGGGGACGAGCAATCAGCCCCAGCATTTT
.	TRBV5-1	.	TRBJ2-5	CASSLALGTGTVYF	TGCGCCAGCAGCTTGGCCTTGGGGACCGGGACTGTATACTTC
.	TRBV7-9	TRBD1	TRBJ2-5	CASSLGDSDQETQYF	TGTGCCAGCAGCTTAGGGGACAGTGACCAAGAGACCCAGTACTTC
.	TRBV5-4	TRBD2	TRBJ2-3	CASSFPGLADTDTQYF	TGTGCCAGCAGTTTCCCAGGGCTAGCGGACACAGATACGCAGTATTTT
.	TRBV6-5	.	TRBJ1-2	CASNSRQPPYGYTF	TGTGCCAGCAACTCGCGGCAGCCTCCCTATGGCTACACCTTC
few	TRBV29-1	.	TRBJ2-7	CSVRTPSEQYF	TGCAGCGTTCGGACACCGAGCGAGCAGTACTTC
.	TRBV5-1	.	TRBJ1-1	CASTQQGNTEAFF	TGCGCCAGCACACAACAGGGTAACACTGAAGCTTTCTTT
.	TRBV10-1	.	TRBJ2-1	CASSQGSGREQFF	TGCGCCAGCAGCCAAGGGTCAGGGCGAGAGCAGTTCTTC
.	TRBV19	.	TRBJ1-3	CASSIEISSGNTIYF	TGTGCCAGTAGTATAGAAATTTCGTCTGGAAACACCATATATTTT
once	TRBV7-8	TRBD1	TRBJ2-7	CASSHRDRTYEQYF	TGTGCCAGCAGCCACCGGGACAGAACCTACGAGCAGTACTTC
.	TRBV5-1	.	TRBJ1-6	CASSLDSWNSPLHF	TGCGCCAGCAGCTTGGACTCCTGGAATTCACCCCTCCACTTT
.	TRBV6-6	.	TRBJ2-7	CASSRGAVAYEQYF	TGTGCCAGCAGTCGGGGGGCTGTCGCGTACGAGCAGTACTTC
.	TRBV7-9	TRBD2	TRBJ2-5	CASSFSRTSGGPTRETQYF	TGTGCCAGCAGCTTTTCCCGGACTAGCGGGGGGCCCACTCGAGAGACCCAGTACTTC